This T cell receptor beta chain comes out of a study of blood T cell repertoires in COVID-19. Data came from immunoSEQ multiplex PCR; TCRdb stores just in-frame clones and leaves some out. The sample includes fewer than 300,000 clones, roughly 85% of them seen just once. The origin of this receptor is a woman aged 45 to 65 who had recovered from COVID-19. Sequencing used PBMCs or T cells enriched from blood (not recorded which).

The CDR3 coding sequence is TGTGCCAGCAGTCAGAACAGGGCTCGTCAGCCCCAGCATTTT. This translates into CASSQNRARQPQHF. The chain combines TRBV27 with TRBJ1-5; a possible D gene is TRBD1 (6 bases). Deletions cut 5 bases from V and 6 bases from J, with 14 bases between. The CDR3 loop spans 14 amino acids. The V gene's germline CDR1 is MNHEY and CDR2 SMNVEV (reference sequence).